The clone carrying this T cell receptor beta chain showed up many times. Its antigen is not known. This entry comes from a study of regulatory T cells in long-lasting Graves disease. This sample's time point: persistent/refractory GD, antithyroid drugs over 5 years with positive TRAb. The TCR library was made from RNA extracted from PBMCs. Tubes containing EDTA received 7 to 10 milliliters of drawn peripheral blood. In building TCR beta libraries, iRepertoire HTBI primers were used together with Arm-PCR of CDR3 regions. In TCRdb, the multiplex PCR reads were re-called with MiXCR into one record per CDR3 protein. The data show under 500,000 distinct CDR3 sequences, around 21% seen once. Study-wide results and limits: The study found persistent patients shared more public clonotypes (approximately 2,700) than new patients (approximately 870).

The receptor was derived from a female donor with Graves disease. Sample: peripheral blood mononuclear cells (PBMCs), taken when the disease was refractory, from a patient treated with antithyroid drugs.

CDR3 sequence: CASELGETALYSNQPQHF. In DNA, the CDR3 is TGTGCCAGCGAATTGGGCGAGACAGCCTTGTATAGCAATCAGCCCCAGCATTTT. The chain couples TRBV28 to TRBJ1-5, with TRBD1 as a possible D gene (5 bases). V was pared by 8 bases and J by 0 bases, with 23 bases between. The germline V gene encodes CDR1 MDHEN and CDR2 SYDVKM. The CDR3 sequence is 18 residues long.